This record looks at one T cell receptor (beta chain) sequence and its context. The antigen is undetermined. This specimen comes from a study of regulatory T cells in long-lasting Graves disease. Broader study findings: What was studied was peripheral blood only, and not thyroid tissue.

The CDR3 runs to 12 residues. Germline V gives CDR1 SEHNR, CDR2 FQNEAQ (reference sequence). Trimming pared 2 bases from V and 14 bases from J, leaving 15 bases between. Time point noted: newly diagnosed GD, antithyroid drugs for less than 3 months. PBMCs provided the RNA from which the TCR library was made. Arm-PCR with iRepertoire HTBI primers amplified the CDR3 regions for these TCR beta libraries. TCRdb re-analysed the multiplex PCR reads in MiXCR, keeping a single row per CDR3 protein. The sample shows 600,000 to 650,000 distinct CDR3 sequences, around 17% of them seen only once. The sample was also linked to a second study, of T cells in Graves' hyperthyroidism and ophthalmopathy.

The receptor was isolated from a woman under 40 with Graves disease. The chain employs TRBV7-9 and TRBJ1-1, with D uncertain. Sample: peripheral blood mononuclear cells (PBMCs), taken at new diagnosis, from a patient treated with antithyroid drugs. The CDR3 loop reads CASSLIPRLAFF. The CDR3, as DNA: TGTGCCAGCAGCTTAATCCCCCGCCTCGCCTTCTTT.